Given below is one T cell receptor (beta chain) in context. The CDR3 covers 14 residues. Looked up from germline, CDR1 is SEHNR and CDR2 is FQNEAQ (reference sequence). V lost 6 bases and J 0 bases, leaving 12 bases between the germline ends. Clones were read by immunoSEQ multiplex PCR, and TCRdb kept only the in-frame ones, dropping some. Of 72,000 or so clones listed, approximately 88% were seen once; the top ten hold approximately 5%. This specimen belongs to a study of blood T cell repertoires in COVID-19. This rearrangement joins TRBV7-9 to TRBJ2-7, with TRBD1 as a possible D gene (5 bases). This clonotype was obtained from a man in his forties or fifties with active COVID-19. The source material was peripheral blood. CDR3 DNA sequence: TGTGCCAGCAGGAATCAGGGCAGCTCCTACGAGCAGTACTTC. Its protein is CASRNQGSSYEQYF.